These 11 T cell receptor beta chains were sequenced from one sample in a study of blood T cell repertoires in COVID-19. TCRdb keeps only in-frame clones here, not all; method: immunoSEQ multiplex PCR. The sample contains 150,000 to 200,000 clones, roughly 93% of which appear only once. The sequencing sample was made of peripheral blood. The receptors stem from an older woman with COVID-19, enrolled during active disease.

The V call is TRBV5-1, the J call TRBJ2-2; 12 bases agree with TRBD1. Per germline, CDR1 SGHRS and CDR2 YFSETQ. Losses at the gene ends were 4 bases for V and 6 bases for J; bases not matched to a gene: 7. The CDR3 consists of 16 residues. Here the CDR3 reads CASSRSGQGASGELFF. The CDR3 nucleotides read TGCGCCAGCAGCCGTTCGGGACAGGGGGCCTCCGGGGAGCTGTTTTTT.

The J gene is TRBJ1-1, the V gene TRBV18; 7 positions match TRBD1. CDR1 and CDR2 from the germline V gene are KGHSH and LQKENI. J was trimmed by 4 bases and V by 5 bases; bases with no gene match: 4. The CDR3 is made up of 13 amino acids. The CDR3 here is CASSADRATEAFF. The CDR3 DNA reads TGTGCCAGCTCAGCCGACAGGGCCACTGAAGCTTTCTTT.

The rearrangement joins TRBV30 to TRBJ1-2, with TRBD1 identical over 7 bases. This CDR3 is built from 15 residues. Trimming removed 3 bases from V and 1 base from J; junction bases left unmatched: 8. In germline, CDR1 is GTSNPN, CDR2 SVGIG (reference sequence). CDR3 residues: CAWRTPGDSNYGYTF. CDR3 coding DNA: TGTGCCTGGAGGACCCCTGGGGACAGTAACTATGGCTACACCTTC.

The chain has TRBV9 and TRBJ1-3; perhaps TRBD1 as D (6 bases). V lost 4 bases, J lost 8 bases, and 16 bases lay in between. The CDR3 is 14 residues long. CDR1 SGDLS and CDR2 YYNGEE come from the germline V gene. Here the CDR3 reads CASSPGQIWHTIYF. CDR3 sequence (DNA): TGTGCCAGCAGCCCTGGACAGATTTGGCACACCATATATTTT.

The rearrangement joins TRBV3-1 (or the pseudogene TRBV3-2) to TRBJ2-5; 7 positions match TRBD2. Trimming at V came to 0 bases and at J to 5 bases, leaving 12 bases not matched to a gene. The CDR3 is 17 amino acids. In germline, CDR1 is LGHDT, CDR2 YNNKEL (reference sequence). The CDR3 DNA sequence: TGTGCCAGCAGCCAAGATCACGGTGGACTAGTGAGGGAGACCCAGTACTTC. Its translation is CASSQDHGGLVRETQYF.

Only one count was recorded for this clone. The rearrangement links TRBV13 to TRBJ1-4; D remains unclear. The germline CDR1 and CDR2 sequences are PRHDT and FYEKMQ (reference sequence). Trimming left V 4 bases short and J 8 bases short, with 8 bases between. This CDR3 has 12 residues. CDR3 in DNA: TGTGCCAGCAGCTCGGGAGTCGAAAAACTGTTTTTT. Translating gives CASSSGVEKLFF.

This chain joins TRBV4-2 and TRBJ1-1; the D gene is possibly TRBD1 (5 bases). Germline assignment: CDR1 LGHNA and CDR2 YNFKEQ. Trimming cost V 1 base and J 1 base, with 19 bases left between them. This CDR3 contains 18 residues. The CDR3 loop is CASSQVFSGGSRNTEAFF. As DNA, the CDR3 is TGTGCCAGCAGCCAAGTTTTCTCCGGGGGTAGTCGGAACACTGAAGCTTTCTTT.

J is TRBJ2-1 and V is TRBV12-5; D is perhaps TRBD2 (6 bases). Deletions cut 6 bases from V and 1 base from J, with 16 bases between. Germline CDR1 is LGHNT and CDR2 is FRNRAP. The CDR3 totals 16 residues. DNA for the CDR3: TGTGCTAGTGGACCCTCCGGCGGGGCATCCTACAATGAGCAGTTCTTC. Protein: CASGPSGGASYNEQFF.

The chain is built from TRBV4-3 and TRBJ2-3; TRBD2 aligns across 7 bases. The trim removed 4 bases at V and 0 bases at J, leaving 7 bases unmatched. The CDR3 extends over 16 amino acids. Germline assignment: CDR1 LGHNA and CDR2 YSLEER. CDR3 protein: CASSPTTSTSTDTQYF. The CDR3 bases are TGCGCCAGCAGCCCAACGACTAGCACAAGCACAGATACGCAGTATTTT.

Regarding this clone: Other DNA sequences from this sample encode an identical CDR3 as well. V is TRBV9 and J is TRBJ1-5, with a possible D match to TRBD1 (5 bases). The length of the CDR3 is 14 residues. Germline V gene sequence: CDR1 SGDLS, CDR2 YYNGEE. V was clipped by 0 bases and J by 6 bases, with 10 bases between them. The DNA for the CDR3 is TGTGCCAGCAGCGTAGGGAGGGGAAGTCAGCCCCAGCATTTT. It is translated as CASSVGRGSQPQHF.

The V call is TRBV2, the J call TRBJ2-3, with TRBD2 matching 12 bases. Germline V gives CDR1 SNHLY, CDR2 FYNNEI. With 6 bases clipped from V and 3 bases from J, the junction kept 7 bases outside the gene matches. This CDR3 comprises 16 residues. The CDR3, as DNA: TGTGCCAGCAGCCTAGCGGGGGGGCCCGCGACAGATACGCAGTATTTT. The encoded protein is CASSLAGGPATDTQYF.